This TCR beta chain came from a study of neoadjuvant anti-PD-1 for oral cavity cancer. Study background: Patients without progression received a fourth nivolumab dose around day 43, then surgical resection on days 50-56.

Documented time point: after neoadjuvant nivolumab, at surgical resection. Patients were newly diagnosed with stage II-IVA oral cavity squamous cell carcinoma without prior systemic or radiation treatment. Cohort: HPV-negative, locally advanced oral cavity squamous cell carcinoma patients. PBMC libraries mostly used around 510 ng of input genomic DNA, with six replicates per sample. Produced via immunoSEQ multiplex PCR; TCRdb's table is partial and in-frame only. The sample yields about 8,200 clones, 70% seen once. The length of the CDR3 is 14 residues. V gave up 1 base and J gave up 9 bases, with 11 bases separating them. Germline V gives CDR1 SGHRS, CDR2 YFSETQ.

The material sequenced was PBMCs, taken after nivolumab (anti-PD-1) treatment. The source is a person between 35 and 79 years old with oral cavity squamous cell carcinoma. The chain joins TRBV5-1 to TRBJ1-6, with D perhaps matching TRBD1 (5 bases). CDR3 nucleotides: TGCGCCAGCAGCTTGACAGGAATTGGTTCACCCCTCCACTTT. As protein: CASSLTGIGSPLHF.